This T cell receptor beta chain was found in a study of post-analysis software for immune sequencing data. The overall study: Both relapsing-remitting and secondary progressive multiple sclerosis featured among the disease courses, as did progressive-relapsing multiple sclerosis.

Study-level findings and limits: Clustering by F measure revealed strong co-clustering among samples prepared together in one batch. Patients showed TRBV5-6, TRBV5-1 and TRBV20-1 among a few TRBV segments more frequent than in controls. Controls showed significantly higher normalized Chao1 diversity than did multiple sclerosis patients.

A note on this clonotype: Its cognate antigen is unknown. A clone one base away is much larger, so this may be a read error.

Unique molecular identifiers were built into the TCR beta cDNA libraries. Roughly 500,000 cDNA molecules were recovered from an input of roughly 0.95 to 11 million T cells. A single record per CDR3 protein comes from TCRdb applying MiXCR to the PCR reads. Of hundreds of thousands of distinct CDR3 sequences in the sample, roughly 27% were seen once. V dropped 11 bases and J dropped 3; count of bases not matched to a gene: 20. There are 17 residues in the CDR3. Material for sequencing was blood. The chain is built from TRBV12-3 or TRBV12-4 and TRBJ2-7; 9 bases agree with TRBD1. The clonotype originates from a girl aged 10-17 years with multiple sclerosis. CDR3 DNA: TGTGCCGGCACCATTAGATCCTCCGGGACAGGGAACTACGAGCAGTACTTC. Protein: CAGTIRSSGTGNYEQYF.